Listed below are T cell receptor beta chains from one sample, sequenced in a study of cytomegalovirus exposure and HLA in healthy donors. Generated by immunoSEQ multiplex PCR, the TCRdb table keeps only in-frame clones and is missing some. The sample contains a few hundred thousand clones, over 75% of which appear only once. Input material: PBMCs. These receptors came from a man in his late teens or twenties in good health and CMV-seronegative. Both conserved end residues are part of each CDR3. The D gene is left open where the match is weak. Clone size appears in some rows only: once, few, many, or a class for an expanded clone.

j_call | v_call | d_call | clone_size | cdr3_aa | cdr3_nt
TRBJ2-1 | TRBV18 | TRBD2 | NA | CASSPLRPSSGNNEQFF | TGTGCCAGCTCACCACTCCGCCCCTCTAGCGGGAACAATGAGCAGTTCTTC
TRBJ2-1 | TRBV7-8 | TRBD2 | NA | CASGGGLPNEQFF | TGTGCCAGCGGCGGGGGACTACCAAATGAGCAGTTCTTC
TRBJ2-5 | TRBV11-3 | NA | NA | CASSFRRRETQYF | TGTGCCAGCAGCTTTCGGCGGCGGGAGACCCAGTACTTC
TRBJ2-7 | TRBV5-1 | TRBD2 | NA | CASSAGLAGREQYF | TGCGCCAGCAGCGCGGGACTAGCGGGACGGGAGCAGTACTTC
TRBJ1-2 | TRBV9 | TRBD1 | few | CASSVGGGTGDNYGYTF | TGTGCCAGCAGCGTAGGTGGGGGGACAGGGGATAACTATGGCTACACCTTC
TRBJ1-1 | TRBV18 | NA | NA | CASSPSQNTEAFF | TGTGCCAGCTCACCTTCCCAGAACACTGAAGCTTTCTTT
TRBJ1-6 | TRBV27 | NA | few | CASSRGNLALHF | TGTGCCAGCAGTCGGGGTAATTTAGCCCTCCACTTT
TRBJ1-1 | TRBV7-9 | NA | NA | CASSPGLAVTPMNTEAFF | TGTGCCAGCAGCCCCGGTCTAGCGGTGACACCTATGAACACTGAAGCTTTCTTT
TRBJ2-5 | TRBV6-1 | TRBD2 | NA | CASSEESGIPGGPKRETQYF | TGTGCCAGCAGTGAAGAGAGTGGGATCCCGGGGGGGCCGAAGCGGGAGACCCAGTACTTC
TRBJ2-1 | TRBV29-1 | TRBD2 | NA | CSVNSGSSYNEQFF | TGCAGCGTAAATAGCGGGAGTTCCTACAATGAGCAGTTCTTC
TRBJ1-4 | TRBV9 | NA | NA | CASSVWWGEDEKLFF | TGTGCCAGCAGCGTATGGTGGGGGGAGGATGAAAAACTGTTTTTT
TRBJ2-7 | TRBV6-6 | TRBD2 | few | CASGSSGNSYEQYF | TGTGCCAGCGGATCTAGCGGTAACTCCTACGAGCAGTACTTC
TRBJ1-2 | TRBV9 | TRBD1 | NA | CASSVGDFGQVVYGYTF | TGTGCCAGCAGCGTAGGAGATTTCGGACAGGTGGTCTATGGCTACACCTTC
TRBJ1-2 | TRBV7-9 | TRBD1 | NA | CASSVWTGGGAYGYTF | TGTGCCAGCAGCGTTTGGACAGGCGGAGGAGCTTATGGCTACACCTTC
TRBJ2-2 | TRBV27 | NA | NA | CASSFSANTGELFF | TGTGCCAGCAGTTTCTCAGCGAACACCGGGGAGCTGTTTTTT
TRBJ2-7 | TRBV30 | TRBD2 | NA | CAWSGGLAGPYEQYF | TGTGCCTGGAGTGGAGGACTAGCGGGTCCCTACGAGCAGTACTTC
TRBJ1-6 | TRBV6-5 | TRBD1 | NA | CASSYSGQVFSPLHF | TGTGCCAGCAGTTACTCGGGACAGGTTTTCTCACCCCTCCACTTT
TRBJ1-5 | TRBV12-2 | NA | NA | CASRFQMTGLGIHQPQHF | TGTGCAAGTCGCTTCCAAATGACAGGGCTGGGGATCCATCAGCCCCAGCATTTT
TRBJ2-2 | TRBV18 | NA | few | CASSPPSTGELFF | TGTGCCAGCTCACCACCGAGCACCGGGGAGCTGTTTTTT
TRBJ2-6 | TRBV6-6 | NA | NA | CASSYSQEYANVLTF | TGTGCCAGCAGTTACTCACAGGAGTACGCCAACGTCCTGACTTTC
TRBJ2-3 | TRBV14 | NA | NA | CASSQGLEESTDTQYF | TGTGCCAGCAGCCAAGGCCTTGAAGAGAGCACAGATACGCAGTATTTT
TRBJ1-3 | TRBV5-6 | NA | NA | CASSLRWSEDTIYF | TGTGCCAGCAGCTTGAGATGGAGCGAGGACACCATATATTTT
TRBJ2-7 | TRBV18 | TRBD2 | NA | CASSLQAGGPYEQYF | TGTGCCAGCTCACTTCAAGCGGGAGGTCCCTACGAGCAGTACTTC
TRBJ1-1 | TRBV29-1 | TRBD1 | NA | CSVDRQGFTEAFF | TGCAGCGTGGATCGACAGGGTTTTACTGAAGCTTTCTTT
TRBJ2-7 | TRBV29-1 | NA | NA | CSVGVAYEQYF | TGCAGCGTTGGAGTGGCCTACGAGCAGTACTTC
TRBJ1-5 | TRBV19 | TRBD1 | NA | CASRHGTGKNQPQHF | TGTGCCAGTAGACACGGGACAGGGAAAAATCAGCCCCAGCATTTT